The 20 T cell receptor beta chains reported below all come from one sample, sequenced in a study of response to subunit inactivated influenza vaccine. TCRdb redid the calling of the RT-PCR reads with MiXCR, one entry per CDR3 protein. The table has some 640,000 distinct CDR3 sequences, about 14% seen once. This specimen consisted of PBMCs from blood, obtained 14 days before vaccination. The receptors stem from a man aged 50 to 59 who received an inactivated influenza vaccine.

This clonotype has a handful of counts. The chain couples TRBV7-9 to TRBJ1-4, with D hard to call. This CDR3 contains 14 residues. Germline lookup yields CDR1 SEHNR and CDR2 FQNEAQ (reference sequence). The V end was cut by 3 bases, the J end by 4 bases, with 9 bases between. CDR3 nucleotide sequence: TGTGCCAGCAGCTTTTTGCAGCTTAATGAAAAACTGTTTTTT. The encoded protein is CASSFLQLNEKLFF. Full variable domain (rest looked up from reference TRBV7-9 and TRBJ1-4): DTGVSQNPRHKITKRGQNVTFRCDPISEHNRLYWYRQTLGQGPEFLTYFQNEAQLEKSRLLSDRFSAERPKGSFSTLEIQRTEQGDSAMYLCASSFLQLNEKLFFGSGTQLSVL.

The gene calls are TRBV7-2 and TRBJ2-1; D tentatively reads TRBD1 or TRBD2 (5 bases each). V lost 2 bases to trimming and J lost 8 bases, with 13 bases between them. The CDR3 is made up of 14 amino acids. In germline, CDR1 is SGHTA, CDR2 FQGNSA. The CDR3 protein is CASSLIRDRDEQFF. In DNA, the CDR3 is TGTGCCAGCAGCTTAATCAGGGACCGGGATGAGCAGTTCTTC.

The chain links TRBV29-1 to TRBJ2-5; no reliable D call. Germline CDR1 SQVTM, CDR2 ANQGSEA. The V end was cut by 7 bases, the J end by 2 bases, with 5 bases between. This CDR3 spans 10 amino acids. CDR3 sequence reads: CSAGQETQYF. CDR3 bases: TGCAGCGCCGGGCAAGAGACCCAGTACTTC.

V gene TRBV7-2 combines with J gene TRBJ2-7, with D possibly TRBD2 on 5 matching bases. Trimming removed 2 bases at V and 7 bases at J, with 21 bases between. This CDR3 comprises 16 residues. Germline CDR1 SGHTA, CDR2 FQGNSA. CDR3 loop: CASSLYVGVGTDEQYF. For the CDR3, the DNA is TGTGCCAGCAGCTTATATGTGGGAGTAGGTACTGATGAGCAGTACTTC. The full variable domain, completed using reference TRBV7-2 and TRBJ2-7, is GAGVSQSPSNKVTEKGKDVELRCDPISGHTALYWYRQSLGQGLEFLIYFQGNSAPDKSGLPSDRFSAERTGGSVSTLTIQRTQQEDSAVYLCASSLYVGVGTDEQYFGPGTRLTVT.

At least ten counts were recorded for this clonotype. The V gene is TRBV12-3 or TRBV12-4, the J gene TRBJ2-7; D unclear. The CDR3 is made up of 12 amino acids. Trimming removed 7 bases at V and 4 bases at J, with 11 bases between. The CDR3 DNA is TGTGCCAGCAAGGCAGTTGGATACGAGCAGTACTTC. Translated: CASKAVGYEQYF.

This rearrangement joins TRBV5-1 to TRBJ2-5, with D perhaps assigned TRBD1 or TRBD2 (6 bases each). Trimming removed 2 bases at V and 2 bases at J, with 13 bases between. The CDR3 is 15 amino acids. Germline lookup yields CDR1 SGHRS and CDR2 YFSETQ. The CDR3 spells CASSFGGLTQETQYF. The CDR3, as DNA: TGCGCCAGCAGCTTCGGGGGCCTGACTCAAGAGACCCAGTACTTC.

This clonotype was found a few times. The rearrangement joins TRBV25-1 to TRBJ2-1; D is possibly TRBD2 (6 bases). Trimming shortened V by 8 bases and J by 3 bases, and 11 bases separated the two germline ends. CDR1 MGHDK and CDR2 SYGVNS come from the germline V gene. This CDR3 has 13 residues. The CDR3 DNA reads TGTGCCAGCTTGGGAGGACGCTACAATGAGCAGTTCTTC. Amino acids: CASLGGRYNEQFF. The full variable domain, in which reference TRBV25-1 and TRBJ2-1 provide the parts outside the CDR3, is EADIYQTPRYLVIGTGKKITLECSQTMGHDKMYWYQQDPGMELHLIHYSYGVNSTEKGDLSSESTVSRIRTEHFPLTLESARPSHTSQYLCASLGGRYNEQFFGPGTRLTVL.

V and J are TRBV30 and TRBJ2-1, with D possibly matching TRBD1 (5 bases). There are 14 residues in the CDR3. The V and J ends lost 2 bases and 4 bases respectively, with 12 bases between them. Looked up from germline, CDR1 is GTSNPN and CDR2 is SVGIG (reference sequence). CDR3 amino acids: CAWSPLTGYNEQFF. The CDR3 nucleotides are TGTGCCTGGAGTCCACTTACAGGTTACAATGAGCAGTTCTTC. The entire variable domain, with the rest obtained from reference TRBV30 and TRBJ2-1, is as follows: SQTIHQWPATLVQPVGSPLSLECTVEGTSNPNLYWYRQAAGRGLQLLFYSVGIGQISSEVPQNLSASRPQDRQFILSSKKLLLSDSGFYLCAWSPLTGYNEQFFGPGTRLTVL.

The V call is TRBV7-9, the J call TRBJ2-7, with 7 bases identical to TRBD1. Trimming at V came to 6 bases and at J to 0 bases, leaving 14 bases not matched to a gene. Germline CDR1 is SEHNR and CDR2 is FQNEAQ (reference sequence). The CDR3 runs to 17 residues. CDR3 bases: TGTGCCAGCAGTCCCGGCTCGGACAGGCCGAGCTCCTACGAGCAGTACTTC. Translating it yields CASSPGSDRPSSYEQYF.

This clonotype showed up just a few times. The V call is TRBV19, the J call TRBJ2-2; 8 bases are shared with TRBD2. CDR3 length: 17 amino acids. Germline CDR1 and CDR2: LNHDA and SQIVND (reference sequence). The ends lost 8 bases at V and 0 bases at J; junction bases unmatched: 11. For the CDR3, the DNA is TGTGCCAGTGCAGGTTGGGGCGGGGGGTCGAACACCGGGGAGCTGTTTTTT. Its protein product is CASAGWGGGSNTGELFF.

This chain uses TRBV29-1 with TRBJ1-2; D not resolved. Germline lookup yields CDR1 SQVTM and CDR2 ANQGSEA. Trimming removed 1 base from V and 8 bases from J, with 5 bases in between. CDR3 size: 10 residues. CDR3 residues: CSVEGEGYTF. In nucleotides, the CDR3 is TGCAGCGTTGAAGGGGAAGGCTACACCTTC.

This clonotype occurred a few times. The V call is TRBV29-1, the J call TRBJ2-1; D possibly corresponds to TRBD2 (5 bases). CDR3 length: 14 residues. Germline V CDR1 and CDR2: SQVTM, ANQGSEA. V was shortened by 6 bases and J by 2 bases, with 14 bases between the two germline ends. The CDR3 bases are TGCAGCGTGCGGGTGGGTACGGCCTACAATGAGCAGTTCTTC. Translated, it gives CSVRVGTAYNEQFF.

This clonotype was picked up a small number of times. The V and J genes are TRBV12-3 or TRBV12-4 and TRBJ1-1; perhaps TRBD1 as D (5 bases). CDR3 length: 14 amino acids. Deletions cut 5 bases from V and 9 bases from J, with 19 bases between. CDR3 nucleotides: TGTGCCAGCAGTGCCCCCGGGGGGGACCTCAAAGCTTTCTTT. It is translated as CASSAPGGDLKAFF.

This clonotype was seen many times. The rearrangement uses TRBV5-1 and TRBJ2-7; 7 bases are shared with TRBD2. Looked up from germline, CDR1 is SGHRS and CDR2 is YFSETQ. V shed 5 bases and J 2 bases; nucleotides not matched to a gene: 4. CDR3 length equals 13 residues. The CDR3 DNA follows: TGCGCCAGCAGATGGCGGGAGCCCTACGAGCAGTACTTC. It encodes CASRWREPYEQYF.

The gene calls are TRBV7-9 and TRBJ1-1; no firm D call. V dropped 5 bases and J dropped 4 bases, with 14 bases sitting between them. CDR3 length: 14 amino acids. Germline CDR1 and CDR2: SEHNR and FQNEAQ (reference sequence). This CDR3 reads CASSPWGGGTEAFF. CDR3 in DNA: TGTGCCAGCAGCCCATGGGGAGGCGGCACTGAAGCTTTCTTT.

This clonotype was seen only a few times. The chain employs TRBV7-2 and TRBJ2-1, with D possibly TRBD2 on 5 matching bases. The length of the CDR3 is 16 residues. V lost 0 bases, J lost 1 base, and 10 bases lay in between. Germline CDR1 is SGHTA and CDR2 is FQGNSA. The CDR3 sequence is CASSLAAGKSYNEQFF. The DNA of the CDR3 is TGTGCCAGCAGCTTAGCTGCCGGGAAATCCTACAATGAGCAGTTCTTC.

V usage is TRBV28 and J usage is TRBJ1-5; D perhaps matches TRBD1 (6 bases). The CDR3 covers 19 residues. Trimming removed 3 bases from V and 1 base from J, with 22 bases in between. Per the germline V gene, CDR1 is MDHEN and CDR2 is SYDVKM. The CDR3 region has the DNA TGTGCCAGCAGTTTTTGGATTAGGGACATCAGTTTCAGCAATCAGCCCCAGCATTTT. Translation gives CASSFWIRDISFSNQPQHF.

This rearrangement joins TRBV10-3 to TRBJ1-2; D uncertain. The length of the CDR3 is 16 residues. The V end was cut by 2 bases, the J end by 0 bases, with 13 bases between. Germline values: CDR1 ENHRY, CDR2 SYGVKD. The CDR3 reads CAISEGSLDPNYGYTF. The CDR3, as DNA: TGTGCCATCAGTGAGGGCAGCCTTGATCCTAACTATGGCTACACCTTC.

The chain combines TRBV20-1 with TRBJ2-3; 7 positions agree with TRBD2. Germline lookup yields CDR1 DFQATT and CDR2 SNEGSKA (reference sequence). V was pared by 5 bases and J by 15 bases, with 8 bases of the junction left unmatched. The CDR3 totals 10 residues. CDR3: CSAVRDYSYF. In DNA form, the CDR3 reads TGCAGTGCTGTCCGGGACTACAGCTATTTT.

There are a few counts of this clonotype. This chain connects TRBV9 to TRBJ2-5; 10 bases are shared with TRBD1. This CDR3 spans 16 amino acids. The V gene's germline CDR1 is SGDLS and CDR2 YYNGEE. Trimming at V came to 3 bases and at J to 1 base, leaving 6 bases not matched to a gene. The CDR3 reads CASSGGDRGPQETQYF. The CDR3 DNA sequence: TGTGCCAGCAGCGGGGGGGACAGGGGCCCCCAAGAGACCCAGTACTTC. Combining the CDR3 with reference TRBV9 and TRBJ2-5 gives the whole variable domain DSGVTQTPKHLITATGQRVTLRCSPRSGDLSVYWYQQSLDQGLQFLIQYYNGEERAKGNILERFSAQQFPDLHSELNLSSLELGDSALYFCASSGGDRGPQETQYFGPGTRLLVL.